The entry below gives a single T cell receptor (beta chain) sequence along with its context. Its specificity is unknown. The CDR3 runs 17 residues. CDR1 SGHTA and CDR2 FQGTGA come from the germline V gene. V shed 2 bases and J 7 bases; nucleotides not matched to a gene: 6. This sample is drawn from a study of neoadjuvant nivolumab and ipilimumab in lung cancer. General study findings and limits: Only a single major-pathologic-response sample was available for clonality analysis. Resected tumors had greater TCR richness and clonality than uninvolved lung.

The data were produced by immunoSEQ multiplex PCR, yet TCRdb's version contains in-frame clones alone and is incomplete. The sample holds roughly 45,000 clones, roughly 90% seen once. The genes are TRBV7-3 and TRBJ2-2, with 14 positions matching TRBD2. The sample in question was blood, obtained before neoadjuvant nivolumab, alone or with ipilimumab. The sequence was obtained from an adult with non-small cell lung cancer. Some clones in this sample may be carry-over from other donors' samples. CDR3 loop: CASSLAGGLAGGGELFF. CDR3 DNA sequence: TGTGCCAGCAGCTTAGCTGGTGGACTAGCGGGAGGCGGGGAGCTGTTTTTT.